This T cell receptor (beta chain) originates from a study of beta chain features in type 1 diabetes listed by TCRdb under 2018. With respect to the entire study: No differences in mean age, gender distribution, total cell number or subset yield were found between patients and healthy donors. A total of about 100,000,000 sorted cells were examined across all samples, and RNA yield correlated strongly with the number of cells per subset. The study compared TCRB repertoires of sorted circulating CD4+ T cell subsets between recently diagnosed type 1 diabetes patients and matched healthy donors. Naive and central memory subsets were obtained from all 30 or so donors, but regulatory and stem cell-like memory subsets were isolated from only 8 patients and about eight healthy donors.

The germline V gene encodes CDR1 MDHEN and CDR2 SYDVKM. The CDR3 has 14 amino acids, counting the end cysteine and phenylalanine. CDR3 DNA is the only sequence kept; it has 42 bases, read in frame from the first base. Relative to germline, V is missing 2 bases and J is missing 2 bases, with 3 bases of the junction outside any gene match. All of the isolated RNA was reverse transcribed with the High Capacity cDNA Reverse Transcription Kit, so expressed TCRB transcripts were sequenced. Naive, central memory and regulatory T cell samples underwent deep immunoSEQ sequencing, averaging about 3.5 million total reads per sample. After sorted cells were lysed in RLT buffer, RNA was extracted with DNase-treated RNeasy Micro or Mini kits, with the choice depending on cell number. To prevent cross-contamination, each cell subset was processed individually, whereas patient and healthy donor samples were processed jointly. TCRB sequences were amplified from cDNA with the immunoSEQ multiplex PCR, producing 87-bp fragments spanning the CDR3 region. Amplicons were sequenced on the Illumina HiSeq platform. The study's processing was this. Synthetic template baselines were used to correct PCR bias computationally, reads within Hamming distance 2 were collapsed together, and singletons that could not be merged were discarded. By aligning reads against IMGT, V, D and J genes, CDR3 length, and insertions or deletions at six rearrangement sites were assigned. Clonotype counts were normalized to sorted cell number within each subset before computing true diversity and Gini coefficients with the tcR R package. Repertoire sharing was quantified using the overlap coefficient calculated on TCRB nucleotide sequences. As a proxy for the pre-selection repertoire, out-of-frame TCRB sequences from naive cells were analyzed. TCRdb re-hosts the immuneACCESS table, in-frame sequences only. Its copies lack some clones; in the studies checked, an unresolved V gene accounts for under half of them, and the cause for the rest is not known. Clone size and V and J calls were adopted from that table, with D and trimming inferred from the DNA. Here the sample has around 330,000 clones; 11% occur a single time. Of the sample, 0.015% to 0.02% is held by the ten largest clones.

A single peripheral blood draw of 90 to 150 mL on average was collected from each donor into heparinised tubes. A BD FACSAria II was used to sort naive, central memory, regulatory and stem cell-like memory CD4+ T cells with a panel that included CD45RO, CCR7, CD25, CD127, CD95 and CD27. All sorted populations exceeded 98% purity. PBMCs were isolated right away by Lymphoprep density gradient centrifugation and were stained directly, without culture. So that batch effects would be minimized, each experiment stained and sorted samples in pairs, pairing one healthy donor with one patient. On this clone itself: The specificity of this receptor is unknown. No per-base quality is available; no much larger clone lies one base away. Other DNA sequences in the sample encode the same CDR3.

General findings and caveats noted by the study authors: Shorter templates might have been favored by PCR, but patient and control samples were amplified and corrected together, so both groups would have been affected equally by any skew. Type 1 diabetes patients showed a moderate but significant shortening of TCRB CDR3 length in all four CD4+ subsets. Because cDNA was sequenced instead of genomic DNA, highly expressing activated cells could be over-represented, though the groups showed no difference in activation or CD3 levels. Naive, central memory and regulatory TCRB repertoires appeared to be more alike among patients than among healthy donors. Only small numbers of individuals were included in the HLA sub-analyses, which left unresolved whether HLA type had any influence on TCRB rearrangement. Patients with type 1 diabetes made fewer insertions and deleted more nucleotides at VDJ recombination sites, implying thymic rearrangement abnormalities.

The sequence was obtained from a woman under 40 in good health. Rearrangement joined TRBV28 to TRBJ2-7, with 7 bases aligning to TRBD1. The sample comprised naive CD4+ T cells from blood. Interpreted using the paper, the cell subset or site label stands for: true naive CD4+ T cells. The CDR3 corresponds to CASSLRQGTYEQYF. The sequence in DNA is TGTGCCAGCAGTTTACGACAGGGTACCTACGAGCAGTACTTC.